One and the same sample provided the 24 T cell receptor beta chains below, sequenced in a study of shared clonotypes between healthy human individuals. Assay used: immunoSEQ multiplex PCR; TCRdb lists only in-frame clones, some missing. Here the sample spans about 730,000 clones, just under 75% being singletons. Sequenced input: memory CD4+ T cells sorted from blood. The subset denotes: CD45RA-negative fraction. The receptor source for this set is a woman aged 25-40 years in good health.

The gene calls are TRBV30 and TRBJ2-7; D possibly corresponds to TRBD2 (6 bases). Trimming left V 6 bases short and J 2 bases short, with 8 bases between. Germline loops: CDR1 GTSNPN, CDR2 SVGIG (reference sequence). The CDR3 has 11 residues. The CDR3 protein is CACSGAYEQYF. The CDR3 region has the DNA TGTGCCTGCTCGGGGGCCTACGAGCAGTACTTC.

V is TRBV15 and J is TRBJ2-7; TRBD1 agrees at 7 bases. CDR1 is LNHNV and CDR2 is YYDKDF in the germline V gene (reference sequence). V lost 0 bases and J lost 9; bases outside the gene matches: 14. This CDR3 spans 16 amino acids. The CDR3 DNA reads as TGTGCCACCAGCAGAGATCCCGCAGGGGGTAAGGGTGGGCAGTACTTC. It is translated as CATSRDPAGGKGGQYF. Complete variable domain (other parts from reference TRBV15 and TRBJ2-7): DAMVIQNPRYQVTQFGKPVTLSCSQTLNHNVMYWYQQKSSQAPKLLFHYYDKDFNNEADTPDNFQSRRPNTSFCFLDIRSPGLGDTAMYLCATSRDPAGGKGGQYFGPGTRLTVT.

Many counts were recorded for this clone. The CDR3 DNA reads as TGCGCCAGCAGCCAGTTTAGCGTGGCGGCCTACAATGAGCAGTTCTTC. It is translated as CASSQFSVAAYNEQFF. The V and J genes are TRBV4-1 and TRBJ2-1; TRBD2 might be the D (5 bases). Deletions cut 3 bases from V and 2 bases from J, with 14 bases between. The germline CDR1 and CDR2 sequences are MGHRA and YSYEKL. This CDR3 region has 16 residues.

V usage is TRBV10-3 and J usage is TRBJ2-5, with 9 bases identical to TRBD1. Germline V gene lookup returns CDR1 ENHRY and CDR2 SYGVKD. This CDR3 contains 13 residues. V was pared by 8 bases and J by 5 bases, with 6 bases of the junction left unmatched. The CDR3 reads CAIGQGRGETQYF. The CDR3 DNA reads as TGTGCCATCGGACAGGGGCGTGGGGAGACCCAGTACTTC.

The chain recombines TRBV15 with TRBJ1-1; tentative D call: TRBD1 (5 bases). The CDR3 has 16 residues. Germline loops: CDR1 LNHNV, CDR2 YYDKDF (reference sequence). The ends were cut back, 3 bases at V and 1 base at J, with 15 bases in the middle. The CDR3 here is CATSSRTGLWNTEAFF. CDR3 bases: TGTGCCACCAGCAGCCGAACGGGACTGTGGAACACTGAAGCTTTCTTT.

The chain couples TRBV11-3 to TRBJ2-1, with D possibly TRBD1 on 6 matching bases. Per the germline V gene, CDR1 is SGHNT and CDR2 is YENEEA. The CDR3 length is 15 residues. Trimming stripped 1 base from V and 9 bases from J, with 16 bases between. CDR3: CASSLVGTTLGEQFF. CDR3 sequence (DNA): TGTGCCAGCAGCTTAGTGGGGACAACCCTGGGTGAGCAGTTCTTC.

The chain employs TRBV6-5 and TRBJ1-2, with 9 bases identical to TRBD1. Looked up from germline, CDR1 is MNHEY and CDR2 is SVGAGI. The J segment lost 7 bases and the V segment lost 10 bases, leaving 16 bases of the junction unmatched. The CDR3 length is 15 residues. Written as DNA, the CDR3 is TGTGCCACTACCATCGCCGGGACAGGGTATGGTGGCTACACCTTC. Translated, it gives CATTIAGTGYGGYTF.

Many counts were recorded for this clone. This CDR3 is also generated by other DNA sequences in the sample. The V and J genes are TRBV4-2 and TRBJ2-7, with 13 positions matching TRBD2. This CDR3 spans 16 amino acids. The junction had 4 bases not matched to a gene; V was cut back by 3 bases and J by 2 bases. Per germline, CDR1 LGHNA and CDR2 YNFKEQ. In DNA, the CDR3 is TGTGCCAGCAGCCAGGCCGGGACTAGCGGGACCTACGAGCAGTACTTC. It translates to CASSQAGTSGTYEQYF.

About this clone itself: This sample also contains other DNA sequences that code for the same CDR3. V and J are TRBV18 and TRBJ1-4; D may be TRBD1 (5 bases). Trimming shortened V by 4 bases and J by 2 bases, and 8 bases separated the two germline ends. The CDR3 covers 14 residues. The germline gives CDR1 KGHSH, CDR2 LQKENI. This CDR3 is CASSQGLTNEKLFF. CDR3 sequence (DNA): TGTGCCAGCTCACAGGGGTTGACTAATGAAAAACTGTTTTTT.

The chain has TRBV19 and TRBJ2-1; 9 bases align to TRBD2. Trimming took 1 base from V and 1 from J; bases not matched to a gene: 8. This CDR3 region has 18 residues. Germline CDR1 is LNHDA and CDR2 is SQIVND (reference sequence). The CDR3 is CASSIALAGLWSYNEQFF. In DNA form, the CDR3 reads TGTGCCAGTAGTATAGCCCTAGCGGGACTGTGGTCCTACAATGAGCAGTTCTTC.

This clone showed up just a few times. The J gene is TRBJ2-1, the V gene TRBV14, with 7 nucleotides matching TRBD2. CDR3 length: 14 residues. V shed 4 bases, J shed 6 bases, and the junction held 6 bases outside the gene matches. Germline CDR1 reads SGHDN; CDR2 reads FVKESK. In nucleotides, the CDR3 is TGTGCCAGCAGCCCGAGACTAGCCTCCAATGAGCAGTTCTTC. Its protein product is CASSPRLASNEQFF.

This clone was seen only once. The J gene is TRBJ2-1, the V gene TRBV25-1; 7 bases line up with TRBD2. V lost 2 bases and J lost 7; bases outside the gene matches: 8. CDR1 is MGHDK and CDR2 is SYGVNS in the germline V gene. This CDR3 is built from 15 residues. CDR3 residues: CASSEAGTTFNEQFF. The DNA of the CDR3 is TGTGCCAGCAGTGAAGCCGGGACTACATTTAATGAGCAGTTCTTC.

The chain uses TRBV6-6 and TRBJ2-7; D is ambiguous. This CDR3 spans 14 amino acids. From germline, CDR1 is MNHNY and CDR2 SVGAGI (reference sequence). V was cut by 6 bases and J by 5 bases, with 17 bases left in between. CDR3 residues: CASRIEDGPHEQYF. CDR3 DNA sequence: TGTGCCAGCAGGATTGAAGACGGACCTCACGAGCAGTACTTC.

This clone appeared many times. The same CDR3 also results from other DNA sequences found in this sample. The chain uses TRBV5-1 and TRBJ2-1; D gene ambiguous. The length of the CDR3 is 15 residues. Germline loops: CDR1 SGHRS, CDR2 YFSETQ. Trimming stripped 2 bases from V and 0 bases from J, with 9 bases between. CDR3 region: CASSLGSGSYNEQFF. The CDR3 bases are TGCGCCAGCAGCTTAGGAAGTGGCTCCTACAATGAGCAGTTCTTC.

CDR3 sequence: CASSGGLAGEEQFF. The CDR3 region has the DNA TGTGCCAGCAGTGGCGGTTTAGCGGGAGAGGAGCAGTTCTTC. This chain joins TRBV6-4 and TRBJ2-1; 9 nucleotides line up with TRBD2. CDR3 size: 14 residues. CDR1 and CDR2 from the germline V gene are MRHNA and SNTAGT. The V and J ends lost 4 bases and 10 bases, in that order; junction bases with no gene match: 8.

This chain links TRBV27 with TRBJ2-5; weak D call: TRBD2 (5 bases). The germline gives CDR1 MNHEY, CDR2 SMNVEV (reference sequence). The CDR3 covers 15 residues. V lost 2 bases and J lost 5, with 15 bases in between. The CDR3 DNA sequence: TGTGCCAGCAGTTTAAAAACCGGGGAGTGGGAGACCCAGTACTTC. It codes for CASSLKTGEWETQYF.

This clone occurred many times. The rearrangement links TRBV7-2 to TRBJ2-7; D possibly corresponds to TRBD2 (5 bases). The CDR3 runs to 15 residues. The ends were cut back, 0 bases at V and 1 base at J, with 10 bases in the middle. CDR1 is SGHTA, CDR2 FQGNSA, per germline. The CDR3 protein is CASSLAASGSYEQYF. The CDR3 DNA sequence: TGTGCCAGCAGCTTAGCGGCGAGCGGTTCCTACGAGCAGTACTTC.

The rearrangement uses TRBV2 and TRBJ2-7, with D unclear. The germline gives CDR1 SNHLY, CDR2 FYNNEI. The CDR3 has 12 residues. The V and J ends lost 6 bases and 9 bases respectively, with 15 bases between them. In nucleotides, the CDR3 is TGTGCCAGCAGCCCCGAGGTCGGTGGGCAGTACTTC. Its protein product is CASSPEVGGQYF.

The rearrangement links TRBV6-5 to TRBJ1-3, with D perhaps matching TRBD1 (6 bases). CDR1 is MNHEY and CDR2 is SVGAGI in the germline V gene. The CDR3 covers 12 residues. Trimming removed 6 bases from V and 8 bases from J, with 11 bases in between. CDR3 sequence reads: CASSSEGDTIYF. CDR3 DNA sequence: TGTGCCAGCAGCTCCGAGGGGGACACCATATATTTT.

The J gene is TRBJ2-5, the V gene TRBV5-1; the D is unclear. The CDR3 runs 15 residues. Germline V CDR1 and CDR2: SGHRS, YFSETQ. Trimming took off 2 bases at V and 0 bases at J, with 11 bases between the two ends. CDR3 in amino acids: CASSFQQTYQETQYF. The CDR3 bases are TGCGCCAGCAGCTTCCAGCAAACGTACCAAGAGACCCAGTACTTC.

V gene TRBV6-6 combines with J gene TRBJ2-6; TRBD1 might be the D (6 bases). The CDR3 has 15 residues. Germline lookup yields CDR1 MNHNY and CDR2 SVGAGI (reference sequence). V lost 2 bases, J lost 4 bases, and 9 bases lay in between. CDR3 amino acids: CASSYTTGGANVLTF. CDR3 DNA sequence: TGTGCCAGCAGTTACACCACAGGGGGGGCCAACGTCCTGACTTTC.

The chain combines TRBV9 with TRBJ1-1, with 7 bases aligning to TRBD1. Germline CDR1 reads SGDLS; CDR2 reads YYNGEE. This CDR3 contains 13 residues. The J segment lost 8 bases and the V segment lost 3 bases, leaving 7 bases of the junction unmatched. CDR3: CASSGGTAQEAFF. CDR3 coding DNA: TGTGCCAGCAGCGGAGGGACAGCCCAAGAAGCTTTCTTT.

This rearrangement joins TRBV18 to TRBJ2-7, with TRBD2 as a possible D gene (6 bases). Germline V gene sequence: CDR1 KGHSH, CDR2 LQKENI. Trimming removed 6 bases from V and 2 bases from J, with 17 bases in between. The CDR3 length is 15 residues. As DNA, the CDR3 is TGTGCCAGCTCGACCGACGGGGGTAGGACCTACGAGCAGTACTTC. It yields the protein CASSTDGGRTYEQYF.

The genes are TRBV10-1 and TRBJ2-3; 14 bases agree with TRBD2. Germline CDR1 and CDR2: WNHNN and SYGVQD (reference sequence). Trimming took 0 bases from V and 7 from J; bases not matched to a gene: 3. This CDR3 is built from 16 residues. The CDR3 loop is CASSESTSGRANTQYF. Written as DNA, the CDR3 is TGCGCCAGCAGTGAGTCGACTAGCGGGAGGGCAAATACGCAGTATTTT.